The sequence of this T cell receptor beta chain was determined in a study of cytomegalovirus exposure and HLA in healthy donors. Study-wide results and limits: The investigators catalogued 164 TCR beta chains as cytomegalovirus-associated.

The CDR3 length is 15 residues. The V and J ends lost 4 bases and 2 bases, in that order; junction bases with no gene match: 6. The germline CDR1 and CDR2 sequences are SGHNT and YYREEE (reference sequence). This clone was counted once. Antigen: not known. 13 Jbeta primers and 60 Vbeta primers were used for the PCR. The method was immunoSEQ multiplex PCR; TCRdb's version includes in-frame clones alone and lacks a portion of them. Of about 150,000 clones detected, about 70% appear once; the ten largest clones hold around 2%. The V and J genes are TRBV5-4 and TRBJ2-1; TRBD1 matches at 7 bases. The TCR originated in a woman in her thirties or forties in good health and CMV-seronegative. Material for sequencing was PBMCs. CDR3 DNA: TGTGCCAGCAGCCTCGGACAGGCGACCTACAATGAGCAGTTCTTC. The encoded protein is CASSLGQATYNEQFF. The full variable domain, with the rest looked up from reference TRBV5-4 and TRBJ2-1, is ETGVTQSPTHLIKTRGQQVTLRCSSQSGHNTVSWYQQALGQGPQFIFQYYREEENGRGNFPPRFSGLQFPNYSSELNVNALELDDSALYLCASSLGQATYNEQFFGPGTRLTVL.